These 29 T cell receptor beta chains came from one sample sequenced in a study of beta chain features in type 1 diabetes. Reverse transcription of all isolated RNA meant that expressed TCRB transcripts were sequenced. Measured with immunoSEQ multiplex PCR; TCRdb has only the in-frame clones, and not every one. The repertoire holds 240,000 or so clones, with roughly two thirds as singletons. Sequencing was done on a sample of naive CD4+ T cells from blood. Every receptor here comes from a young man in good health.

The J gene is TRBJ2-1, the V gene TRBV28, with D unclear. The V end was cut by 8 bases, the J end by 8 bases, with 7 bases between. This CDR3 is 10 amino acids long. CDR1 and CDR2 from the germline V gene are MDHEN and SYDVKM. The CDR3 loop reads CASGRDEQFF. The CDR3 DNA reads TGTGCCAGCGGAAGGGATGAGCAGTTCTTC.

This clone was found a few times. The chain recombines TRBV29-1 with TRBJ2-6; D remains unclear. CDR1 and CDR2 from the germline V gene are SQVTM and ANQGSEA. V was cut by 7 bases and J by 0 bases, with 13 bases left in between. This CDR3 has 15 residues. The CDR3 sequence: CSGPGLGSGANVLTF. CDR3 in DNA: TGCAGCGGTCCCGGGCTGGGCTCTGGGGCCAACGTCCTGACTTTC.

The V call is TRBV7-9, the J call TRBJ2-2; D uncertain. Trimming shortened V by 5 bases and J by 4 bases, and 11 bases separated the two germline ends. CDR1 and CDR2 (germline): SEHNR, FQNEAQ (reference sequence). This CDR3 is built from 14 residues. Written as DNA, the CDR3 is TGTGCCAGCAGCCTTATGATTAGCACCGGGGAGCTGTTTTTT. It is translated as CASSLMISTGELFF.

The CDR3 DNA is TGTGCCAGCAGCGTACTAACGAGGGGGCCTAAGGAGACCCAGTACTTC. Its translation: CASSVLTRGPKETQYF. The V and J genes are TRBV2 and TRBJ2-5; 7 nucleotides agree with TRBD1. CDR3 length: 16 residues. Germline V CDR1 and CDR2: SNHLY, FYNNEI. The trim removed 6 bases at V and 5 bases at J, leaving 15 bases unmatched.

This chain joins TRBV29-1 and TRBJ1-2; 8 positions agree with TRBD1. The CDR3 extends over 14 amino acids. Germline CDR1 and CDR2: SQVTM and ANQGSEA. Trimming took 3 bases from V and 4 from J; bases not matched to a gene: 7. The CDR3 reads CSVDSRTGGYGYTF. The CDR3 coding sequence is TGCAGCGTTGACTCGAGAACAGGGGGCTATGGCTACACCTTC.

The rearrangement uses TRBV9 and TRBJ2-6; D unresolved. The CDR3 has 15 amino acids. Per the germline V gene, CDR1 is SGDLS and CDR2 is YYNGEE. V was clipped by 0 bases and J by 5 bases, with 9 bases between them. The CDR3 loop is CASSVGGLRANVLTF. The CDR3 region has the DNA TGTGCCAGCAGCGTAGGGGGTCTGCGGGCCAACGTCCTGACTTTC.

The chain recombines TRBV30 with TRBJ2-1; D is ambiguous. Germline CDR1 is GTSNPN and CDR2 is SVGIG (reference sequence). Between the trimmed V and J ends, which lost 1 base and 6 bases, there was a span of 22 bases. The CDR3 has 17 residues. The CDR3 sequence: CAWSGILREESGNEQFF. DNA for the CDR3: TGTGCCTGGAGTGGAATCCTTAGGGAAGAATCGGGCAATGAGCAGTTCTTC. Drawing the rest from reference TRBV30 and TRBJ2-1, the complete variable domain is SQTIHQWPATLVQPVGSPLSLECTVEGTSNPNLYWYRQAAGRGLQLLFYSVGIGQISSEVPQNLSASRPQDRQFILSSKKLLLSDSGFYLCAWSGILREESGNEQFFGPGTRLTVL.

This clone was detected once. The chain recombines TRBV6-1 with TRBJ2-5; 7 nucleotides match TRBD2. Germline CDR1 MNHNS, CDR2 SASEGT. V was pared by 8 bases and J by 6 bases, with 15 bases of the junction left unmatched. This CDR3 is built from 15 residues. CDR3 in amino acids: CASYFREEGEKTQYF. Written as DNA, the CDR3 is TGTGCCAGCTATTTCCGGGAGGAAGGGGAAAAGACCCAGTACTTC.

This clone was observed once. The J gene is TRBJ1-6, the V gene TRBV30; 10 bases line up with TRBD1. Per the germline V gene, CDR1 is GTSNPN and CDR2 is SVGIG (reference sequence). There are 15 residues in the CDR3. The junction had 3 bases not matched to a gene; V was cut back by 0 bases and J by 7 bases. CDR3 coding DNA: TGTGCCTGGAGTGTAAGACAGGGGGCCAATTCACCCCTCCACTTT. Translation gives CAWSVRQGANSPLHF. Variable domain in full (rest from reference TRBV30 and TRBJ1-6): SQTIHQWPATLVQPVGSPLSLECTVEGTSNPNLYWYRQAAGRGLQLLFYSVGIGQISSEVPQNLSASRPQDRQFILSSKKLLLSDSGFYLCAWSVRQGANSPLHFGNGTRLTVT.

This rearrangement joins TRBV11-2 to TRBJ2-1; D gene unclear. Germline lookup yields CDR1 SGHAT and CDR2 FQNNGV. V lost 2 bases and J lost 5, with 22 bases in between. This CDR3 is built from 18 residues. The CDR3 nucleotides read TGTGCCAGCAGCTTATTTTACCGGAGCCAACGCCGCGACAATGAGCAGTTCTTC. This translates into CASSLFYRSQRRDNEQFF.

The chain has TRBV7-9 and TRBJ2-7; D is unresolved. The CDR3 loop spans 16 amino acids. Germline CDR1 SEHNR, CDR2 FQNEAQ (reference sequence). Trimming pared 0 bases from V and 2 bases from J, leaving 14 bases between. CDR3 bases: TGTGCCAGCAGCTTAGCTCTAGGTTCGGATACCTACGAGCAGTACTTC. The encoded protein is CASSLALGSDTYEQYF.

Comments on this clone: The same CDR3 also results from other DNA sequences found in this sample. This chain uses TRBV29-1 with TRBJ2-3, with TRBD2 matching over 10 bases. The J segment lost 2 bases and the V segment lost 5 bases, leaving 1 base of the junction unmatched. This CDR3 contains 13 residues. Per the germline V gene, CDR1 is SQVTM and CDR2 is ANQGSEA. The CDR3 nucleotides are TGCAGCGTTAGCGGGAGGGCCACAGATACGCAGTATTTT. Protein sequence: CSVSGRATDTQYF.

The rearrangement links TRBV30 to TRBJ2-3; TRBD2 is a possible D gene (6 bases). The germline V gene has CDR1 GTSNPN and CDR2 SVGIG (reference sequence). Trimming removed 2 bases at V and 0 bases at J, with 12 bases between. The CDR3 extends over 15 amino acids. The CDR3 is CAWSRLAASTDTQYF. For the CDR3, the DNA is TGTGCCTGGAGTCGGTTAGCGGCTAGCACAGATACGCAGTATTTT.

The chain combines TRBV4-2 with TRBJ2-2; TRBD1 is a possible D gene (5 bases). The germline CDR1 and CDR2 sequences are LGHNA and YNFKEQ. Deletions cut 0 bases from V and 0 bases from J, with 8 bases between. The CDR3 is 16 residues long. In DNA, the CDR3 is TGTGCCAGCAGCCAAGAGGGGCAGCCGAACACCGGGGAGCTGTTTTTT. This gives the protein CASSQEGQPNTGELFF.

The genes are TRBV5-4 and TRBJ2-1; D is uncertain. CDR3 length: 13 amino acids. The V and J ends lost 4 bases and 3 bases respectively, with 8 bases between them. Germline assignment: CDR1 SGHNT and CDR2 YYREEE (reference sequence). This CDR3 reads CASSPRSYNEQFF. In DNA, the CDR3 is TGTGCCAGCAGCCCTAGAAGCTACAATGAGCAGTTCTTC. The full variable domain, rest sourced from reference TRBV5-4 and TRBJ2-1, is ETGVTQSPTHLIKTRGQQVTLRCSSQSGHNTVSWYQQALGQGPQFIFQYYREEENGRGNFPPRFSGLQFPNYSSELNVNALELDDSALYLCASSPRSYNEQFFGPGTRLTVL.

The gene calls are TRBV30 and TRBJ1-1, with D unclear. Between the trimmed V and J ends, which lost 0 bases and 3 bases, there was a span of 8 bases. The germline V gene encodes CDR1 GTSNPN and CDR2 SVGIG (reference sequence). The CDR3 is 13 amino acids. CDR3 sequence: CAWSVRMDTEAFF. The CDR3 coding sequence is TGTGCCTGGAGTGTACGTATGGACACTGAAGCTTTCTTT.

The rearrangement uses TRBV7-2 and TRBJ2-1; D may be TRBD1 or TRBD2 (5 bases each). Germline V lookup: CDR1 SGHTA, CDR2 FQGNSA. Trimming cost V 5 bases and J 2 bases, with 19 bases left between them. This CDR3 is built from 17 residues. The CDR3 nucleotides are TGTGCCAGCAGCCCTCAAGTGGGACCCGGGCCCTACAATGAGCAGTTCTTC. It codes for CASSPQVGPGPYNEQFF.

This rearrangement joins TRBV30 to TRBJ1-1; tentatively, D is TRBD1 (5 bases). CDR3 length: 13 amino acids. Trimming cost V 5 bases and J 5 bases, with 15 bases left between them. CDR1 and CDR2 (germline): GTSNPN, SVGIG (reference sequence). The DNA of the CDR3 is TGTGCCTGGTTCCGGGACCGAGGGACTGAAGCTTTCTTT. It specifies CAWFRDRGTEAFF.

The chain couples TRBV30 to TRBJ2-1, with D unresolved. Deletions cut 0 bases from V and 6 bases from J, with 9 bases between. This CDR3 is built from 13 residues. CDR1 is GTSNPN and CDR2 is SVGIG in the germline V gene (reference sequence). CDR3 protein: CAWSVVLANEQFF. The DNA for the CDR3 is TGTGCCTGGAGTGTAGTCCTGGCCAATGAGCAGTTCTTC.

The chain links TRBV11-2 to TRBJ2-3, with 11 positions matching TRBD2. Germline V gives CDR1 SGHAT, CDR2 FQNNGV. The V segment lost 5 bases and the J segment 0 bases; nucleotides outside the gene matches: 7. CDR3 size: 17 residues. For the CDR3, the DNA is TGTGCCAGCAGCATCAAGACTAGCGGGGCTAGCACAGATACGCAGTATTTT. It translates to CASSIKTSGASTDTQYF.

The chain links TRBV2 to TRBJ1-5, with a tentative D call TRBD1 (5 bases). This CDR3 comprises 14 residues. CDR1 and CDR2 (germline): SNHLY, FYNNEI. V lost 3 bases, J lost 5 bases, and 11 bases lay in between. The CDR3 sequence: CASSDERGHQPQHF. CDR3 nucleotides: TGTGCCAGCAGTGATGAACGGGGCCATCAGCCCCAGCATTTT.

The CDR3 DNA reads as TGCAGCGTTGAAGATAAGGTAGCGGTATTCCAAGAGACCCAGTACTTC. Its protein is CSVEDKVAVFQETQYF. This chain links TRBV29-1 with TRBJ2-5; TRBD2 is a possible D gene (6 bases). The length of the CDR3 is 16 residues. CDR1 is SQVTM, CDR2 ANQGSEA, per germline. V was shortened by 0 bases and J by 1 base, with 15 bases between the two germline ends.

This clone was seen a handful of times. This sequence joins TRBV11-2 and TRBJ2-5; the match to TRBD2 covers 12 bases. The CDR3 loop spans 14 amino acids. Germline V gene data show CDR1 as SGHAT and CDR2 as FQNNGV. The trim removed 5 bases at V and 5 bases at J, leaving 3 bases unmatched. CDR3 in DNA: TGTGCCAGCAGCCATCTAGCGGGAGGGGAGACCCAGTACTTC. Amino acid sequence: CASSHLAGGETQYF.

This chain connects TRBV30 to TRBJ2-7; no firm D call. Trimming shortened V by 5 bases and J by 1 base, and 15 bases separated the two germline ends. The CDR3 totals 14 residues. Germline assignment: CDR1 GTSNPN and CDR2 SVGIG (reference sequence). The CDR3 reads CAWVPRKGSYEQYF. CDR3 DNA: TGTGCCTGGGTCCCCAGGAAAGGTTCCTACGAGCAGTACTTC.

The chain uses TRBV4-2 and TRBJ2-5, with 9 bases that match TRBD1. Looked up from germline, CDR1 is LGHNA and CDR2 is YNFKEQ. This CDR3 region has 17 residues. Trimming took 4 bases from V and 5 from J; bases not matched to a gene: 14. CDR3 DNA: TGTGCCAGCAGCCGAGACGCGACAGGGGGGTTTAGGGAGACCCAGTACTTC. This encodes CASSRDATGGFRETQYF.

This clone was recorded a few times. The chain uses TRBV4-1 and TRBJ2-7; 11 nucleotides agree with TRBD2. Trimming at V came to 2 bases and at J to 5 bases, leaving 5 bases not matched to a gene. CDR1 and CDR2 from the germline V gene are MGHRA and YSYEKL. The CDR3 loop spans 15 amino acids. The CDR3 region has the DNA TGCGCCAGCAGCCAAACTAGCGGGAGTAGCGACGAGCAGTACTTC. It yields the protein CASSQTSGSSDEQYF.

This chain connects TRBV30 to TRBJ1-1; D perhaps matches TRBD1 (6 bases). Germline V CDR1 and CDR2: GTSNPN, SVGIG (reference sequence). V was cut by 3 bases and J by 8 bases, with 10 bases left in between. The CDR3 extends over 11 amino acids. In nucleotides, the CDR3 is TGTGCCTGGAGACAGGGACTCGAAGCTTTCTTT. Translating gives CAWRQGLEAFF.

This chain uses TRBV29-1 with TRBJ2-3; D is unclear. From germline, CDR1 is SQVTM and CDR2 ANQGSEA. Trimming left V 1 base short and J 0 bases short, with 8 bases between. CDR3 length equals 14 residues. CDR3: CSVEGKFSTDTQYF. In nucleotides, the CDR3 is TGCAGCGTTGAAGGGAAATTTAGCACAGATACGCAGTATTTT.

The chain joins TRBV15 to TRBJ2-1; 12 bases map to TRBD2. Germline values: CDR1 LNHNV, CDR2 YYDKDF (reference sequence). The CDR3 extends over 17 amino acids. The trim removed 4 bases at V and 2 bases at J, leaving 6 bases unmatched. The CDR3 DNA is TGTGCCACCAGCATTGGGACTAGCGGGCGAGCCTACAATGAGCAGTTCTTC. It encodes CATSIGTSGRAYNEQFF.